Each of the 18 T cell receptor beta chains below was sequenced from the same sample in a study of blood T cells in healthy people across ages. Sample-barcoded 5' priming and a J-beta primer mix drove a second PCR of roughly 6 to 12 cycles. A single record per CDR3 protein comes from TCRdb applying MiXCR to the 5' RACE reads. The table shows over a million distinct CDR3 sequences, with 55% to 75% occurring only once. The sample taken for sequencing was blood. The receptors derive from a man younger than 35 in good health.

The genes are TRBV2 and TRBJ2-1; D call uncertain. Germline-derived CDR1 and CDR2 are SNHLY and FYNNEI. V was clipped by 1 base and J by 3 bases, with 7 bases between them. The CDR3 has 14 amino acids. This CDR3 is CASSEDGLYNEQFF. DNA for the CDR3: TGTGCCAGCAGTGAAGATGGCCTCTACAATGAGCAGTTCTTC. Complete variable domain (other parts from reference TRBV2 and TRBJ2-1): EPEVTQTPSHQVTQMGQEVILRCVPISNHLYFYWYRQILGQKVEFLVSFYNNEISEKSEIFDDQFSVERPDGSNFTLKIRSTKLEDSAMYFCASSEDGLYNEQFFGPGTRLTVL.

V is TRBV20-1 and J is TRBJ1-2, with no clear D. Germline lookup yields CDR1 DFQATT and CDR2 SNEGSKA (reference sequence). This CDR3 has 13 residues. V lost 0 bases, J lost 4 bases, and 9 bases lay in between. The CDR3 DNA reads TGCAGTGCTAGAGATCTGAAGTCCTATGGCTACACCTTC. Encoded protein: CSARDLKSYGYTF.

The gene calls are TRBV3-1 and TRBJ1-2, with a weak D call TRBD1 (5 bases). Trimming removed 4 bases at V and 1 base at J, with 13 bases between. Germline loops: CDR1 LGHDT, CDR2 YNNKEL (reference sequence). CDR3 length equals 15 residues. CDR3 region: CASSPVGGGNYGYTF. CDR3 bases: TGTGCCAGCAGCCCGGTCGGGGGGGGTAACTATGGCTACACCTTC.

The genes are TRBV25-1 and TRBJ1-5, with TRBD1 matching 10 bases. Germline V lookup: CDR1 MGHDK, CDR2 SYGVNS. J was trimmed by 4 bases and V by 4 bases; bases with no gene match: 4. The CDR3 has 15 residues. The CDR3 sequence: CASSALGQGNQPQHF. Written as DNA, the CDR3 is TGTGCCAGCAGTGCCTTGGGACAGGGGAATCAGCCCCAGCATTTT.

The chain joins TRBV27 to TRBJ2-3; D unclear. V shed 8 bases and J shed 5 bases, with 8 bases lying between them. This CDR3 has 11 residues. CDR1 and CDR2 (germline): MNHEY, SMNVEV (reference sequence). The CDR3 nucleotides are TGTGCCAGCGGGGTCGGAGATACGCAGTATTTT. This codes for CASGVGDTQYF.

The genes are TRBV27 and TRBJ2-7; TRBD2 might be the D (7 bases). Trimming shortened V by 2 bases and J by 6 bases, and 14 bases separated the two germline ends. Germline loops: CDR1 MNHEY, CDR2 SMNVEV (reference sequence). The CDR3 consists of 14 residues. The CDR3 protein is CASSLQGGGSEQYF. The CDR3, as DNA: TGTGCCAGCAGTTTACAAGGGGGGGGCAGCGAGCAGTACTTC.

The gene calls are TRBV20-1 and TRBJ1-1; D remains ambiguous. Trimming left V 3 bases short and J 6 bases short, with 11 bases between. The CDR3 consists of 12 residues. The germline V gene has CDR1 DFQATT and CDR2 SNEGSKA (reference sequence). The CDR3 region is CSARDLGPEAFF. The CDR3, as DNA: TGCAGTGCTAGGGACCTAGGCCCTGAAGCTTTCTTT.

This chain links TRBV2 with TRBJ2-1; 8 bases map to TRBD2. V lost 8 bases, J lost 1 base, and 10 bases stayed unmatched. Germline CDR1 reads SNHLY; CDR2 reads FYNNEI. The CDR3 is 16 amino acids. CDR3 coding DNA: TGTGCCAGCGGTCGACTAGCGCGAGAATCCTACAATGAGCAGTTCTTC. Translation: CASGRLARESYNEQFF.

This clonotype was seen a handful of times. This chain links TRBV29-1 with TRBJ2-3; D gene unclear. Deletions cut 4 bases from V and 14 bases from J, with 16 bases between. Germline CDR1 is SQVTM and CDR2 is ANQGSEA. The CDR3 is 11 amino acids. The CDR3 here is CSVGVPSERYF. Written as DNA, the CDR3 is TGCAGCGTTGGGGTCCCTAGTGAGCGGTATTTT.

The V and J genes are TRBV5-6 and TRBJ2-5, with D possibly being TRBD1 (5 bases). The J call may be mistaken, given a closer DNA end match to TRBJ2-7. The CDR3 length is 13 residues. Germline loops: CDR1 SGHDT, CDR2 YYEEEE. The CDR3 DNA reads as TGTGCCAGCGGCCGCGGACATACCGACGAGCAGTACTTC. Its protein is CASGRGHTDEQYF.

This clonotype was seen once. V usage is TRBV20-1 and J usage is TRBJ2-2; D remains ambiguous. V lost 3 bases, J lost 1 base, and 9 bases lay in between. The V gene's germline CDR1 is DFQATT and CDR2 SNEGSKA (reference sequence). There are 14 residues in the CDR3. The DNA of the CDR3 is TGCAGTGCTAGTGCGCGGAAGAACACCGGGGAGCTGTTTTTT. Its translation: CSASARKNTGELFF.

J is TRBJ2-6 and V is TRBV7-9; no reliable D call. CDR1 and CDR2 from the germline V gene are SEHNR and FQNEAQ (reference sequence). The CDR3 runs 14 residues. Trimming cost V 3 bases and J 0 bases, with 3 bases left between them. CDR3 protein: CASSFDSGANVLTF. The CDR3 DNA is TGTGCCAGCAGCTTCGACTCTGGGGCCAACGTCCTGACTTTC.

The DNA for the CDR3 is TGTGCCAGCAGCACGGGAGCCTACGAGCAGTACTTC. It translates to CASSTGAYEQYF. The chain uses TRBV25-1 and TRBJ2-7; possibly TRBD2 for D (6 bases). V lost 6 bases, J lost 2 bases, and 8 bases lay in between. Germline-derived CDR1 and CDR2 are MGHDK and SYGVNS. This CDR3 has 12 amino acids.

V gene TRBV6-5 combines with J gene TRBJ2-7; 7 nucleotides align to TRBD1. The CDR3 runs to 14 residues. Germline CDR1 MNHEY, CDR2 SVGAGI. V gave up 2 bases and J gave up 3 bases; unmatched junction bases: 4. The CDR3 reads CASSYRGQIYEQYF. CDR3 DNA: TGTGCCAGCAGTTACAGGGGACAGATCTACGAGCAGTACTTC.

There are a few counts of this clonotype. The chain has TRBV4-2 and TRBJ1-2; D is unresolved. There are 13 residues in the CDR3. V lost 4 bases and J lost 4, with 10 bases in between. CDR1 is LGHNA, CDR2 YNFKEQ, per germline. The CDR3 loop reads CASSPAGPYGYTF. In DNA form, the CDR3 reads TGTGCCAGCAGCCCCGCCGGGCCCTATGGCTACACCTTC.

The rearrangement joins TRBV7-2 to TRBJ2-3; D unresolved. CDR1 is SGHTA and CDR2 is FQGNSA in the germline V gene. The CDR3 has 13 amino acids. Trimming took off 7 bases at V and 2 bases at J, with 10 bases between the two ends. CDR3 loop: CASNSDHTDTQYF. The CDR3 DNA reads as TGTGCCAGCAACTCGGACCACACAGATACGCAGTATTTT.

The rearrangement links TRBV7-2 to TRBJ1-5, with D uncertain. V lost 1 base and J 0 bases, leaving 10 bases between the germline ends. This CDR3 has 16 residues. The germline V gene has CDR1 SGHTA and CDR2 FQGNSA. CDR3 in DNA: TGTGCCAGCAGCTTAGGTGGCCTCTATAGCAATCAGCCCCAGCATTTT. This translates into CASSLGGLYSNQPQHF.

The gene calls are TRBV3-1 and TRBJ2-5, with a possible D match to TRBD1 (6 bases). The CDR3 is made up of 16 amino acids. The V end was cut by 0 bases, the J end by 5 bases, with 16 bases between. Looked up from germline, CDR1 is LGHDT and CDR2 is YNNKEL (reference sequence). Written as DNA, the CDR3 is TGTGCCAGCAGCCAAGAGCCAGCGGAGAGGGGGGAGACCCAGTACTTC. The encoded protein is CASSQEPAERGETQYF.